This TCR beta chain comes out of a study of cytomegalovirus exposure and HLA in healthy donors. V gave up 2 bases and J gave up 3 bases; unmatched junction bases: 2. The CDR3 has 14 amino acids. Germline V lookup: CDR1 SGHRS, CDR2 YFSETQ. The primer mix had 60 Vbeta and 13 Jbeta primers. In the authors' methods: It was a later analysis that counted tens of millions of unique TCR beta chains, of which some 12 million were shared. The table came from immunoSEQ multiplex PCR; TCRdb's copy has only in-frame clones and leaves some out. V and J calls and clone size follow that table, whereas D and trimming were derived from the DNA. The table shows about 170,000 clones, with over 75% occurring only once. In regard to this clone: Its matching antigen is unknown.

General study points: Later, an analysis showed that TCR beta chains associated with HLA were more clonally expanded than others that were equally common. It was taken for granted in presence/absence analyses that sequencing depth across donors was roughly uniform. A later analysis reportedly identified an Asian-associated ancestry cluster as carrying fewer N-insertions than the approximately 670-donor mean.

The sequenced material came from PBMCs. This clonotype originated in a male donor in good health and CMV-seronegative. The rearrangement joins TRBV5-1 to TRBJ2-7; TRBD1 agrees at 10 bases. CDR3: CASSFGTGVYEQYF. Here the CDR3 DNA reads TGCGCCAGCAGCTTCGGGACAGGGGTCTACGAGCAGTACTTC. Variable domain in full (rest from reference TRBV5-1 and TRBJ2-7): KAGVTQTPRYLIKTRGQQVTLSCSPISGHRSVSWYQQTPGQGLQFLFEYFSETQRNKGNFPGRFSGRQFSNSRSEMNVSTLELGDSALYLCASSFGTGVYEQYFGPGTRLTVT.